This TCR beta chain emerged from a study of shared clonotypes between healthy human individuals. About 33,000 T cell genomes (roughly 0.2 ug DNA) went into each sorted-subset replicate. TCRdb's table, derived via immunoSEQ multiplex PCR, lists solely in-frame clones and lacks some. The top ten clones hold 0.36% of a sample with some 2.4 million clones, 93% of them seen once. Germline assignment: CDR1 SEHNR and CDR2 FQNEAQ (reference sequence). V was shortened by 0 bases and J by 0 bases, with 9 bases between the two germline ends. The CDR3 totals 16 residues. The material sequenced was naive CD4+ T cells from PBMCs. Subset noted: CD45RA+ positively selected. This receptor was obtained from a young man in good health. Some clones in this sample may be carry-over from other donors' samples. The chain recombines TRBV7-9 with TRBJ2-4; TRBD1 might be the D (6 bases). Written as DNA, the CDR3 is TGTGCCAGCAGCTTAGCTACAGGGCTAGCCAAAAACATTCAGTACTTC. Protein product: CASSLATGLAKNIQYF.